This T cell receptor beta chain emerged from a study of T cell clonality in common variable immunodeficiency. Broader study findings: Compared with controls, CVID subjects had fewer shared TCRbeta clones. Common variable immunodeficiency TCR beta sequences reportedly had fewer deletions and N-nucleotide insertions.

Control and CVID samples contributed equal amounts of genomic DNA. Clones were sequenced by immunoSEQ multiplex PCR, and TCRdb holds only the in-frame ones, with some missing. This repertoire lists just over 25,000 clones without singletons; 24% sits in the top ten. Aged about 8 to 65 years, CVID subjects averaged around 43 years old. As for this clone: Its antigen is not identified. The CDR3 end falls 3 residues outside the read, so it is completed with the germline J gene.

The V end was cut by 3 bases, the J end by 4 bases, with 21 bases between. CDR3 length: 17 residues. The germline V gene has CDR1 LNHDA and CDR2 SQIVND (reference sequence). The sample consisted of peripheral blood mononuclear cells. This receptor was obtained from a human donor with common variable immunodeficiency. V gene TRBV19 combines with J gene TRBJ1-2, with a possible D match to TRBD1 (5 bases). CDR3 bases read: TGTGCCAGTAGTATCGATATGTTGGGCAGGGAGACCTATGGC. The encoded protein is CASSIDMLGRETYG. In full, the CDR3 is CASSIDMLGRETYGYTF.